Below are 18 T cell receptor beta chains sequenced from a single sample in a study of cytomegalovirus exposure and HLA in healthy donors. Here immunoSEQ multiplex PCR was the method, and the copy in TCRdb shows in-frame clones only, minus some. The sample holds around 250,000 clones, about 90% seen once. Material for sequencing was PBMCs. The origin of the receptors is a woman in her 30s in good health and CMV-seronegative.

This chain uses TRBV27 with TRBJ2-7, with 9 bases aligning to TRBD2. This CDR3 is built from 15 residues. V was clipped by 2 bases and J by 2 bases; unmatched bases: 4. CDR1 is MNHEY and CDR2 is SMNVEV in the germline V gene (reference sequence). The CDR3 loop is CASSLAGGGPYEQYF. The CDR3 DNA sequence: TGTGCCAGCAGTTTAGCGGGAGGGGGCCCCTACGAGCAGTACTTC.

This rearrangement joins TRBV27 to TRBJ2-5; D may correspond to TRBD1 or TRBD2 (5 bases each). Trimming pared 7 bases from V and 5 bases from J, leaving 17 bases between. This CDR3 region has 14 residues. The germline V gene has CDR1 MNHEY and CDR2 SMNVEV (reference sequence). This CDR3 is CASKRGPQAETQYF. DNA for the CDR3: TGTGCCAGCAAAAGGGGACCCCAAGCCGAGACCCAGTACTTC.

J is TRBJ2-7 and V is TRBV7-9; unclear D gene. Germline V gene sequence: CDR1 SEHNR, CDR2 FQNEAQ (reference sequence). V lost 1 base to trimming and J lost 4 bases, with 5 bases between them. This CDR3 is 12 amino acids long. The CDR3 reads CASSLVLYEQYF. The CDR3 DNA reads as TGTGCCAGCAGCTTAGTTTTATACGAGCAGTACTTC.

This chain links TRBV7-2 with TRBJ2-3; 8 nucleotides line up with TRBD2. There are 16 residues in the CDR3. CDR1 and CDR2 from the germline V gene are SGHTA and FQGNSA. J lost 4 bases, V lost 7 bases, and 13 bases had no gene match. CDR3 sequence: CASTPQSGRYADTQYF. The CDR3 region has the DNA TGTGCCAGCACCCCACAAAGCGGGAGATACGCAGATACGCAGTATTTT. Together with reference TRBV7-2 and TRBJ2-3, the CDR3 gives the full variable domain: GAGVSQSPSNKVTEKGKDVELRCDPISGHTALYWYRQSLGQGLEFLIYFQGNSAPDKSGLPSDRFSAERTGGSVSTLTIQRTQQEDSAVYLCASTPQSGRYADTQYFGPGTRLTVL.

The V and J genes are TRBV28 and TRBJ2-7, with TRBD2 matching over 14 bases. The CDR3 spans 15 residues. Germline V gives CDR1 MDHEN, CDR2 SYDVKM. With V trimmed by 5 bases and J by 5 bases, 5 bases remained unmatched. This CDR3 is CASSIRTSGRHEQYF. The DNA of the CDR3 is TGTGCCAGCAGTATCCGGACTAGCGGGAGGCACGAGCAGTACTTC.

This clone has only a few counts. The genes are TRBV7-8 and TRBJ1-2, with 12 bases aligning to TRBD1. From germline, CDR1 is SGHVS and CDR2 FQNEAQ. The trim removed 0 bases at V and 6 bases at J, leaving 2 bases unmatched. CDR3 size: 15 residues. CDR3 DNA sequence: TGTGCCAGCAGCTTAGCGGGACAGGGGGCCAATGGCTACACCTTC. Translated, it gives CASSLAGQGANGYTF. The full variable domain, its missing parts supplied by reference TRBV7-8 and TRBJ1-2, is GAGVSQSPRYKVAKRGQDVALRCDPISGHVSLFWYQQALGQGPEFLTYFQNEAQLDKSGLPSDRFFAERPEGSVSTLKIQRTQQEDSAVYLCASSLAGQGANGYTFGSGTRLTVV.

This clone was recorded only once. The chain recombines TRBV13 with TRBJ2-2; 8 bases match TRBD1. The CDR3 is 18 amino acids. CDR1 and CDR2 (germline): PRHDT, FYEKMQ (reference sequence). Unmatched junction bases numbered 7, after V lost 1 base and J lost 0 bases. The CDR3 bases are TGTGCCAGCAGCTTAGTGCCCCCGGACAGGGCGAACACCGGGGAGCTGTTTTTT. Translating it yields CASSLVPPDRANTGELFF.

This clone was observed once. This chain joins TRBV7-2 and TRBJ2-2; 8 bases fit TRBD2. The CDR3 extends over 15 amino acids. The germline CDR1 and CDR2 sequences are SGHTA and FQGNSA. Losses at the gene ends were 4 bases for V and 4 bases for J; bases not matched to a gene: 5. The CDR3 DNA reads TGTGCCAGCAGCTCAAGCGGGAGTGTCACCGGGGAGCTGTTTTTT. Its protein is CASSSSGSVTGELFF. The full variable domain, completed using reference TRBV7-2 and TRBJ2-2, is GAGVSQSPSNKVTEKGKDVELRCDPISGHTALYWYRQSLGQGLEFLIYFQGNSAPDKSGLPSDRFSAERTGGSVSTLTIQRTQQEDSAVYLCASSSSGSVTGELFFGEGSRLTVL.

V and J are TRBV29-1 and TRBJ2-7; TRBD2 matches at 13 bases. CDR3 length: 15 residues. The germline V gene has CDR1 SQVTM and CDR2 ANQGSEA. The V gene end was trimmed by 6 bases and the J gene end by 5 bases; junction bases not matched to a gene: 10. The CDR3 loop reads CSVGGGTSGIDEQYF. Here the CDR3 DNA reads TGCAGCGTCGGAGGAGGGACTAGCGGGATCGACGAGCAGTACTTC.

The gene calls are TRBV27 and TRBJ2-7, with 10 bases that match TRBD1. V gave up 5 bases and J gave up 6 bases; unmatched junction bases: 7. Germline V gene sequence: CDR1 MNHEY, CDR2 SMNVEV (reference sequence). The CDR3 runs 14 residues. Here the CDR3 DNA reads TGTGCCAGCAGTCCAACGACAGGGGGCATCGAGCAGTACTTC. Translated: CASSPTTGGIEQYF.

This chain joins TRBV5-1 and TRBJ2-1, with 8 bases matching TRBD1. With 4 bases clipped from V and 4 bases from J, the junction kept 7 bases outside the gene matches. CDR1 is SGHRS, CDR2 YFSETQ, per germline. This CDR3 spans 15 amino acids. CDR3 nucleotide sequence: TGCGCCAGCAGCAATACAGGGGGAAGATACAATGAGCAGTTCTTC. Protein: CASSNTGGRYNEQFF.

The chain recombines TRBV5-1 with TRBJ2-7, with D uncertain. Germline-derived CDR1 and CDR2 are SGHRS and YFSETQ. This CDR3 spans 14 amino acids. V was trimmed by 0 bases and J by 3 bases, leaving 10 bases between them. The DNA of the CDR3 is TGCGCCAGCAGCTTGGCGGGTAAAGGCTACGAGCAGTACTTC. As protein: CASSLAGKGYEQYF.

This clone has at least ten counts. The chain has TRBV7-2 and TRBJ1-1; tentative D call: TRBD1 (5 bases). Germline assignment: CDR1 SGHTA and CDR2 FQGNSA. CDR3 length: 13 residues. V was clipped by 1 base and J by 8 bases, with 11 bases between them. The CDR3 DNA reads as TGTGCCAGCAGCTTAGTTGGGGGTTCCGAAGCTTTCTTT. It codes for CASSLVGGSEAFF.

The chain is built from TRBV29-1 and TRBJ2-3; TRBD2 agrees at 13 bases. The germline CDR1 and CDR2 sequences are SQVTM and ANQGSEA. This CDR3 is built from 15 residues. The V segment lost 5 bases and the J segment 6 bases; nucleotides outside the gene matches: 8. CDR3 sequence reads: CSVPILAGGRDTQYF. CDR3 sequence (DNA): TGCAGCGTTCCGATACTAGCGGGAGGGAGGGATACGCAGTATTTT.

V and J are TRBV5-1 and TRBJ2-1, with no clear D. The V end was cut by 0 bases, the J end by 8 bases, with 6 bases between. Germline V gene lookup returns CDR1 SGHRS and CDR2 YFSETQ. This CDR3 comprises 12 residues. The CDR3 bases are TGCGCCAGCAGCTTGGTAGTGGATGAGCAGTTCTTC. It codes for CASSLVVDEQFF. The variable domain in full, with the rest retrieved from reference TRBV5-1 and TRBJ2-1, is KAGVTQTPRYLIKTRGQQVTLSCSPISGHRSVSWYQQTPGQGLQFLFEYFSETQRNKGNFPGRFSGRQFSNSRSEMNVSTLELGDSALYLCASSLVVDEQFFGPGTRLTVL.

V is TRBV5-1 and J is TRBJ2-7; 8 nucleotides agree with TRBD2. The CDR3 sequence is 15 residues long. Germline values: CDR1 SGHRS, CDR2 YFSETQ. After removal of 0 bases from V and 1 base from J, the junction contained 3 bases not matched to a gene. CDR3 DNA: TGCGCCAGCAGCTTGGCGGGGGGGCTTTCCTACGAGCAGTACTTC. Protein sequence: CASSLAGGLSYEQYF.

The genes are TRBV27 and TRBJ2-1, with TRBD2 identical over 7 bases. After removal of 2 bases from V and 3 bases from J, the junction contained 4 bases not matched to a gene. The CDR3 covers 15 residues. Germline V gene data show CDR1 as MNHEY and CDR2 as SMNVEV (reference sequence). CDR3 amino acids: CASSLAGELYNEQFF. DNA of the CDR3: TGTGCCAGCAGTTTAGCGGGAGAACTCTACAATGAGCAGTTCTTC.

The chain uses TRBV7-2 and TRBJ1-3; 8 bases agree with TRBD1. Trimming cost V 4 bases and J 6 bases; bases outside gene matches: 5. Germline loops: CDR1 SGHTA, CDR2 FQGNSA. The CDR3 sequence is 14 residues long. The CDR3 here is CASSYTGGLNTIYF. CDR3 DNA sequence: TGTGCCAGCAGCTACACAGGGGGTTTAAACACCATATATTTT.